This entry lists 9 T cell receptor beta chains sequenced from one sample in a study of human T cells and chemical hapten exposure. TCRdb called the RACE reads again in MiXCR, with one record for every CDR3 protein. The sample lists around 110,000 distinct CDR3 sequences; about 12% were seen once. Stated time point: patch test 1, 2 weeks after DPC sensitization. Treatment described: therapeutic diphenylcyclopropenone sensitization with weekly scalp DPC. The sequenced sample was whole blood, obtained in connection with sensitization to the hapten diphenylcyclopropenone (DPC). The source of these receptors is a woman aged 45-65 years with alopecia areata. Some clones in this sample may be carry-over from other donors' samples.

This clonotype was recorded many times. This chain joins TRBV7-9 and TRBJ2-7; no definite D call. Germline-derived CDR1 and CDR2 are SEHNR and FQNEAQ (reference sequence). V was clipped by 5 bases and J by 6 bases, with 17 bases between them. The CDR3 extends over 14 amino acids. The CDR3 DNA reads as TGTGCCAGCAGCCCTGTCATCCAGGAACCCGAGCAGTACTTC. As protein: CASSPVIQEPEQYF.

The sample holds a few counts of this clonotype. The chain combines TRBV12-3 or TRBV12-4 with TRBJ1-1, with D tentatively TRBD1 (5 bases). This CDR3 is 15 amino acids long. The germline V and J ends were trimmed by 2 bases and 6 bases, with 16 bases remaining between them. The DNA of the CDR3 is TGTGCCAGCAGTTTATGGGGCACCGCGACCCCTGAAGCTTTCTTT. It is translated as CASSLWGTATPEAFF.

The V call is TRBV24-1, the J call TRBJ2-2; perhaps D is TRBD1 or TRBD2 (6 bases each). The V gene's germline CDR1 is KGHDR and CDR2 SFDVKD. This CDR3 contains 16 residues. Trimming took off 0 bases at V and 2 bases at J, with 9 bases between the two ends. The CDR3 nucleotides are TGTGCCACCAGTGATTTGGGAGGGGGTAACACCGGGGAGCTGTTTTTT. It is translated as CATSDLGGGNTGELFF.

This clonotype has ten or more counts. The genes are TRBV2 and TRBJ2-7, with 7 bases that match TRBD2. This CDR3 contains 13 residues. Germline-derived CDR1 and CDR2 are SNHLY and FYNNEI. After removal of 9 bases from V and 7 bases from J, the junction contained 12 bases not matched to a gene. Written as DNA, the CDR3 is TGTGCCAGTACCCCCTTGCGGGAGCGAGAGCAGTACTTC. Its protein is CASTPLREREQYF.

This clonotype was counted many times. The genes are TRBV28 and TRBJ2-3, with D possibly TRBD2 on 5 matching bases. The CDR3 has 12 amino acids. Germline V CDR1 and CDR2: MDHEN, SYDVKM. The ends were cut back, 7 bases at V and 6 bases at J, with 11 bases in the middle. Written as DNA, the CDR3 is TGTGCCAGCAAGGAGGATTCGGATACGCAGTATTTT. Translated, it gives CASKEDSDTQYF.

Only a few counts were recorded for this clonotype. The gene calls are TRBV24-1 and TRBJ2-1; TRBD1 is a possible D gene (5 bases). The CDR3 spans 16 residues. Trimming took off 9 bases at V and 7 bases at J, with 24 bases between the two ends. Per the germline V gene, CDR1 is KGHDR and CDR2 is SFDVKD. In nucleotides, the CDR3 is TGTGCCACCGGATCCCCGACAAGGGGCGCGAGGAATGAGCAGTTCTTC. As protein: CATGSPTRGARNEQFF.

This clonotype showed up just a few times. The rearrangement joins TRBV12-3 or TRBV12-4 to TRBJ2-1; the D is unclear. V shed 5 bases and J shed 0 bases, with 14 bases lying between them. The CDR3 consists of 16 residues. This CDR3 reads CASSHTTGSSYNEQFF. For the CDR3, the DNA is TGTGCCAGCAGTCACACGACTGGAAGCTCCTACAATGAGCAGTTCTTC.

Only a few counts were recorded for this clonotype. CDR3 nucleotides: TGTGCCAGCAGCCGAGGCGGGTGGTCGGACACTGAAGCTTTCTTT. Translation: CASSRGGWSDTEAFF. The chain carries TRBV12-3 or TRBV12-4 and TRBJ1-1; no clear D gene. Trimming removed 6 bases from V and 3 bases from J, with 17 bases in between. The CDR3 extends over 15 amino acids.

This clonotype was seen repeatedly, ten times or more. The chain joins TRBV9 to TRBJ1-2, with TRBD1 matching over 7 bases. With V trimmed by 4 bases and J by 1 base, 7 bases remained unmatched. This CDR3 contains 15 residues. Germline V CDR1 and CDR2: SGDLS, YYNGEE. CDR3 amino acids: CASSPRTGDNYGYTF. The CDR3 DNA is TGTGCCAGCAGCCCCAGGACAGGAGATAACTATGGCTACACCTTC.